The 9 T cell receptor beta chains in this list originate from one sample, sequenced in a study of blood T cell repertoires in COVID-19. Sequencing was performed with immunoSEQ multiplex PCR; in TCRdb, only in-frame clones are kept and a portion is missing. The data contain more than 85,000 clones, about 85% of them seen just once; the ten biggest clones take up 3.5% to 5%. Sequenced material: peripheral blood. The receptors derive from a man in his fifties or sixties with acute or convalescent COVID-19.

The genes are TRBV7-6 and TRBJ2-3, with no clear D. Germline values: CDR1 SGHVS, CDR2 FNYEAQ. The CDR3 loop spans 15 amino acids. The germline V and J ends were trimmed by 5 bases and 2 bases, with 14 bases remaining between them. In DNA form, the CDR3 reads TGTGCCAGCAGCCCTGCACTCAAGTACACAGATACGCAGTATTTT. Amino acids: CASSPALKYTDTQYF.

V is TRBV5-1 and J is TRBJ2-1, with 10 positions matching TRBD1. V was pared by 3 bases and J by 4 bases, with 1 base of the junction left unmatched. This CDR3 spans 14 amino acids. The germline V gene encodes CDR1 SGHRS and CDR2 YFSETQ. In DNA, the CDR3 is TGCGCCAGCAGCTGGGGACAGGGGTACAATGAGCAGTTCTTC. This sequence encodes CASSWGQGYNEQFF.

In this sample, this clone turned up many times. The chain combines TRBV5-1 with TRBJ1-2, with TRBD1 as a possible D gene (5 bases). Trimming cost V 3 bases and J 1 base, with 10 bases left between them. The germline V gene encodes CDR1 SGHRS and CDR2 YFSETQ. This CDR3 region has 14 residues. The CDR3 protein is CASSSLGGNYGYTF. For the CDR3, the DNA is TGCGCCAGCAGCTCCCTGGGGGGTAACTATGGCTACACCTTC.

The chain links TRBV3-1 (or the pseudogene TRBV3-2) to TRBJ2-2; D is possibly TRBD1 (5 bases). CDR1 LGHDT and CDR2 YNNKEL come from the germline V gene (reference sequence). The CDR3 spans 16 residues. Trimming took off 1 base at V and 0 bases at J, with 9 bases between the two ends. The CDR3 nucleotides are TGTGCCAGCAGCCAAGTTTGGGGCGCGAACACCGGGGAGCTGTTTTTT. Encoded protein: CASSQVWGANTGELFF.

This chain joins TRBV5-1 and TRBJ2-1, with 8 bases that match TRBD1. There are 13 residues in the CDR3. V shed 4 bases and J 6 bases; nucleotides not matched to a gene: 3. Per germline, CDR1 SGHRS and CDR2 YFSETQ. CDR3 sequence: CASSLGQVNEQFF. The CDR3, as DNA: TGCGCCAGCAGCCTGGGACAGGTCAATGAGCAGTTCTTC. Full variable domain (missing parts from reference TRBV5-1 and TRBJ2-1): KAGVTQTPRYLIKTRGQQVTLSCSPISGHRSVSWYQQTPGQGLQFLFEYFSETQRNKGNFPGRFSGRQFSNSRSEMNVSTLELGDSALYLCASSLGQVNEQFFGPGTRLTVL.

This chain links TRBV19 with TRBJ1-2; 7 bases line up with TRBD1. The V gene end was trimmed by 5 bases and the J gene end by 4 bases; junction bases not matched to a gene: 10. The CDR3 is 15 residues long. Germline V gene sequence: CDR1 LNHDA, CDR2 SQIVND (reference sequence). The CDR3 here is CASSSGDSLPYGYTF. The CDR3 DNA reads TGTGCCAGTAGTTCAGGGGACAGCCTACCCTATGGCTACACCTTC.

This clone was counted once. The CDR3 protein is CASSALRAGGAGTQYF. In DNA form, the CDR3 reads TGTGCCAGCAGCGCCCTCCGGGCAGGGGGCGCGGGGACCCAGTACTTC. The rearrangement joins TRBV9 to TRBJ2-5; 8 nucleotides agree with TRBD1. There are 16 residues in the CDR3. The germline gives CDR1 SGDLS, CDR2 YYNGEE. Trimming removed 3 bases from V and 7 bases from J; junction bases left unmatched: 14.

This rearrangement joins TRBV9 to TRBJ2-1, with 10 bases identical to TRBD2. Germline V gene lookup returns CDR1 SGDLS and CDR2 YYNGEE. With 3 bases clipped from V and 3 bases from J, the junction kept 3 bases outside the gene matches. This CDR3 is built from 15 residues. For the CDR3, the DNA is TGTGCCAGCAGCGAAACTAGCGGGGACTACAATGAGCAGTTCTTC. It specifies CASSETSGDYNEQFF.

The chain combines TRBV27 with TRBJ1-5, with 7 positions matching TRBD1. V gave up 2 bases and J gave up 5 bases; unmatched junction bases: 3. Germline lookup yields CDR1 MNHEY and CDR2 SMNVEV (reference sequence). The CDR3 has 14 residues. CDR3 DNA sequence: TGTGCCAGCAGTTTACAGGGGGTAGATCAGCCCCAGCATTTT. Translating it yields CASSLQGVDQPQHF.